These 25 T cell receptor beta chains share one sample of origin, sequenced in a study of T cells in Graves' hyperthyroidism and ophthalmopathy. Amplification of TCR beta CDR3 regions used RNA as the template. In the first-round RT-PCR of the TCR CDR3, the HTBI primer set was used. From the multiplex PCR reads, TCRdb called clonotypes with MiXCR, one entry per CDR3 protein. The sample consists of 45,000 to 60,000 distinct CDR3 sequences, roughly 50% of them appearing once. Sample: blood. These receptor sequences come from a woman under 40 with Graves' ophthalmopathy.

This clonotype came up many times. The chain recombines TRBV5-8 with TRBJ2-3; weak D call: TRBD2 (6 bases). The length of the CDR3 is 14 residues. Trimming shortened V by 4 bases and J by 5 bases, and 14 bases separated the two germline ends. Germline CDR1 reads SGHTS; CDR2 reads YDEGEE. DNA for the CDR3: TGTGCCAGCAGCCCGGGAGCCGGTGGAGATACGCAGTATTTT. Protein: CASSPGAGGDTQYF.

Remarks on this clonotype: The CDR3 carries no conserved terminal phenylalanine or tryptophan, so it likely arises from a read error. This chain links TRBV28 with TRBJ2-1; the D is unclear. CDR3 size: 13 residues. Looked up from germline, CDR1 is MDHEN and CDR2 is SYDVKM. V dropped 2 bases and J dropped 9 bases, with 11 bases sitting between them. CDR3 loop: CASSLVAPGEQFC. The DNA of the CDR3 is TGTGCCAGCAGTTTAGTTGCCCCCGGTGAGCAGTTCTGT.

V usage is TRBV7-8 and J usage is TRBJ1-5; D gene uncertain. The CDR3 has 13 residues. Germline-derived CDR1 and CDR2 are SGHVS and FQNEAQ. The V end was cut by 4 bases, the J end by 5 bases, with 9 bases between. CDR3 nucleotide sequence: TGTGCCAGCAGCTCCTACCGGGATCAGCCCCAGCATTTT. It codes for CASSSYRDQPQHF.

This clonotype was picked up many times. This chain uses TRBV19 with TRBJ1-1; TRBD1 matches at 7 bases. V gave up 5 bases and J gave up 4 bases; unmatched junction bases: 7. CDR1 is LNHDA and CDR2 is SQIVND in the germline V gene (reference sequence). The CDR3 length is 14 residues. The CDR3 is CASSEQGRLTEAFF. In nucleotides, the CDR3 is TGTGCCAGTAGTGAACAGGGGCGGCTCACTGAAGCTTTCTTT.

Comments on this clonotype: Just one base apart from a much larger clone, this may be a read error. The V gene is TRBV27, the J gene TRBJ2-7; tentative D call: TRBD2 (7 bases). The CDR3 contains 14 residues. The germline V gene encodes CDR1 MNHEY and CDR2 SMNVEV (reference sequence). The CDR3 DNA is TGTGTCAGCAGTTCGAGGGGGGGTGTATACGAGCAGTACTTC. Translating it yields CVSSSRGGVYEQYF.

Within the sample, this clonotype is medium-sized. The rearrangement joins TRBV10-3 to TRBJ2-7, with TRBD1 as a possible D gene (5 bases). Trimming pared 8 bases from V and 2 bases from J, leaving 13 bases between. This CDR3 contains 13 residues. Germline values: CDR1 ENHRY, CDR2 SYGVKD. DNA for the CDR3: TGTGCCATCCTAACGACAGCTCCCTACGAGCAGTACTTC. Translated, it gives CAILTTAPYEQYF.

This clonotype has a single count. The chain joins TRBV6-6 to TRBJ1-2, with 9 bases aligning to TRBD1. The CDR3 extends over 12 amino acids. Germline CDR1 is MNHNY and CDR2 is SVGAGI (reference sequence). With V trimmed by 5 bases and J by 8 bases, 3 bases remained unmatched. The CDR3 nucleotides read TGTGCCAGCAGTACGGGGACAGGGGGCTACACCTTC. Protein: CASSTGTGGYTF.

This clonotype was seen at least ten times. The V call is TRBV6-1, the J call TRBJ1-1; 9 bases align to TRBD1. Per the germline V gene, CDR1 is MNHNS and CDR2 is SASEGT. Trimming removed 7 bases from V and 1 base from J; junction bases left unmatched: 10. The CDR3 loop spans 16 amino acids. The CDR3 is CASIPGSGQGNTEAFF. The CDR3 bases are TGTGCCAGCATTCCGGGGTCGGGACAGGGGAACACTGAAGCTTTCTTT.

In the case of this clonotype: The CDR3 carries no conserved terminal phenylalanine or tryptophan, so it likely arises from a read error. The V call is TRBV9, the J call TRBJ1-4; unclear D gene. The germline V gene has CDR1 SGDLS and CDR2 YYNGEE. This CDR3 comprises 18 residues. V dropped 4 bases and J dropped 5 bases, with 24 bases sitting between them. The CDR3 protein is CASSPMELAGAVNEKLFS. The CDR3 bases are TGTGCCAGCAGCCCAATGGAACTAGCGGGAGCGGTGAATGAAAAACTGTTTTCT.

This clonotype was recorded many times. The CDR3 DNA sequence: TGTGCCAGCAGCCCTAGGACAGATCTGGGGGAGCAGTACTTC. Translation: CASSPRTDLGEQYF. The chain combines TRBV3-1 with TRBJ2-7, with D perhaps matching TRBD1 (6 bases). CDR1 is LGHDT and CDR2 is YNNKEL in the germline V gene (reference sequence). The V end was cut by 4 bases, the J end by 7 bases, with 17 bases between. The CDR3 totals 14 residues.

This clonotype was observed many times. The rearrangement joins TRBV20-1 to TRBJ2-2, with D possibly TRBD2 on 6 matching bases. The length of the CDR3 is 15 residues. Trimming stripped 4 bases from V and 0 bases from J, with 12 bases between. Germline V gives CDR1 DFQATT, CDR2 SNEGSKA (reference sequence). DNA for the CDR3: TGCAGTGCTATCGCGGGGAAAACGAACACCGGGGAGCTGTTTTTT. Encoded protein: CSAIAGKTNTGELFF.

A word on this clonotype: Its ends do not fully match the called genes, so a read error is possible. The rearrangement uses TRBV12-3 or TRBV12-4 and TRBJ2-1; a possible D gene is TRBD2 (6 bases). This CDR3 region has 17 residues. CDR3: CASSLASGLAPNNEQFF. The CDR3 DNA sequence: TGTGCCAGCAGCTTAGCATCCGGCCTAGCGCCTAACAATGAGCAGTTCTTC.

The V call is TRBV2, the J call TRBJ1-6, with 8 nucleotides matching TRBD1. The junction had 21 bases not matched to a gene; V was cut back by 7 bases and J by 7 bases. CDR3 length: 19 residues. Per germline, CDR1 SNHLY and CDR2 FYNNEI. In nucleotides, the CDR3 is TGTGCCAGCAAGAGTGCCAGCAGCCATCCAACAGGGGGGAATTCACCCCTCCACTTT. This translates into CASKSASSHPTGGNSPLHF.

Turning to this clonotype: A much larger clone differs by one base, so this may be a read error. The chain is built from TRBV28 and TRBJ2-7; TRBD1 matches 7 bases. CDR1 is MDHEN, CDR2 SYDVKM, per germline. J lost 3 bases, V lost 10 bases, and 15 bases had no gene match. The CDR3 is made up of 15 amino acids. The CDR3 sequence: CANSSDRLPIYEQYF. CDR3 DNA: TGTGCCAACAGCTCGGACAGGTTACCAATCTACGAGCAGTACTTC.

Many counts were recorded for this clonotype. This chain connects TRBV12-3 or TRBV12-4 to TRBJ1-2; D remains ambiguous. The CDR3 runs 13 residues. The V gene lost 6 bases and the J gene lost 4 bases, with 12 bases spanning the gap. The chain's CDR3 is CASSHSLSYGYTF. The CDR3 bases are TGTGCCAGCAGCCACTCATTATCCTATGGCTACACCTTC.

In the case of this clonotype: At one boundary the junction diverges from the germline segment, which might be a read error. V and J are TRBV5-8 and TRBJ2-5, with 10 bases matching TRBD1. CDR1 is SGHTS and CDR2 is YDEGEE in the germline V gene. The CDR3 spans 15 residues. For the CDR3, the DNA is TGTGCCTGCAGCTTGGGGGCGACAGGGGGCGGGACCCAGTACTTC. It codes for CACSLGATGGGTQYF.

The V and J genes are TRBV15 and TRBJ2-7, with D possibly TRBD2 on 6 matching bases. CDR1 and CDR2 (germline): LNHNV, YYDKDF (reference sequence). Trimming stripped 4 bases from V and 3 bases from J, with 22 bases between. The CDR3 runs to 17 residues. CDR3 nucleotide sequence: TGTGCCACCAGCATAAACCACCATGGGCGGGAAGACTACGAGCAGTACTTC. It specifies CATSINHHGREDYEQYF.

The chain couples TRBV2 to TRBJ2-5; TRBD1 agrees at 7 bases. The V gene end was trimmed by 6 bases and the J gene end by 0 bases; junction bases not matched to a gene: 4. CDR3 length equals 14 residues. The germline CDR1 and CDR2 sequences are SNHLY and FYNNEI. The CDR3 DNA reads TGTGCCAGCAGCCGGGACAGCTACCAAGAGACCCAGTACTTC. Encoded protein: CASSRDSYQETQYF.

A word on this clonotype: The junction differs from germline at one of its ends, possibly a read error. CDR3 region: CASSPPGNEQFF. CDR3 bases: TGTGCCAGCAGCCCGCCGGGCAATGAACAGTTCTTC. V is TRBV7-3 and J is TRBJ2-1, with unresolved D. Germline V gene data show CDR1 as SGHTA and CDR2 as FQGTGA. The CDR3 has 12 amino acids.

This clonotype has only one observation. The CDR3 nucleotides read TGTGCTAGTATACGCGGGGGGGATACGCAGTATTTT. As protein: CASIRGGDTQYF. The V and J genes are TRBV25-1 and TRBJ2-3, with 8 bases fitting TRBD2. CDR3 size: 12 residues. Germline V gene data show CDR1 as MGHDK and CDR2 as SYGVNS.

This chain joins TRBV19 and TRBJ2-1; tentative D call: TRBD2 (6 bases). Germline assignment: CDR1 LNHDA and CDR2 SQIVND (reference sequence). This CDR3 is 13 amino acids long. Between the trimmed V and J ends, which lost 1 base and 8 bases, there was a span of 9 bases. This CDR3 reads CASSIAEGYEQFF. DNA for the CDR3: TGTGCCAGTAGTATAGCGGAGGGATATGAGCAGTTCTTC.

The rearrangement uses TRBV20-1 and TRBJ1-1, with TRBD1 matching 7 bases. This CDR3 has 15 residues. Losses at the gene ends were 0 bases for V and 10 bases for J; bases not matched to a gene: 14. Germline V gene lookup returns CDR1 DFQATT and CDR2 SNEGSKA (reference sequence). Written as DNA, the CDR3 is TGCAGTGCTAGAGACCCGGGACAGAGTGGGGAGGGAGCTTTCTTT. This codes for CSARDPGQSGEGAFF.

CDR3 amino acids: CASSDGTGGVSEAFF. DNA for the CDR3: TGCGCCAGCAGTGACGGGACAGGGGGCGTCTCTGAAGCTTTCTTT. The V gene is TRBV10-1, the J gene TRBJ1-1; TRBD1 matches at 12 bases. The CDR3 sequence is 15 residues long. Germline values: CDR1 WNHNN, CDR2 SYGVQD (reference sequence). V was pared by 3 bases and J by 6 bases, with 5 bases of the junction left unmatched.

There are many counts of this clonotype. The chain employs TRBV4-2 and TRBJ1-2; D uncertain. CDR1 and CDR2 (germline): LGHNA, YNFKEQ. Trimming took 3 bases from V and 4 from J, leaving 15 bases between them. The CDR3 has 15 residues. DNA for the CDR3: TGTGCCAGCAGCCAGGAAGCTCCCGCCGGCTATGGCTACACCTTC. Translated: CASSQEAPAGYGYTF.

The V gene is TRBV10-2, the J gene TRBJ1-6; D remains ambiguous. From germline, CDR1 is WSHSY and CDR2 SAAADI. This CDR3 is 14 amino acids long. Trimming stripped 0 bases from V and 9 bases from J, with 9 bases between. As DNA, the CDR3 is TGCGCCAGCAGTGAGTCGAGCACTTCTTCACCCCTCCACTTT. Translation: CASSESSTSSPLHF.